The 23 T cell receptor beta chains presented below share a single source sample, sequenced in a study of blood T cell repertoires in COVID-19. TCRdb's table, derived via immunoSEQ multiplex PCR, lists solely in-frame clones and lacks some. The data hold around 200,000 clones, with roughly 87% observed a single time. The sequenced material came from PBMCs or T cells enriched from blood (not recorded which). The receptor set was obtained from a woman aged 40 to 50 with acute COVID-19.

To note about this clone: The sample holds other DNA sequences that translate to the same CDR3. The rearrangement links TRBV12-3 or TRBV12-4 to TRBJ1-2; 8 bases line up with TRBD1. The CDR3 has 13 amino acids. J was trimmed by 8 bases and V by 8 bases; bases with no gene match: 10. CDR3 in amino acids: CASSPDRASGYTF. The CDR3 DNA reads TGTGCCAGCTCCCCGGACAGGGCCAGCGGCTACACCTTC.

This chain connects TRBV6-5 to TRBJ1-5; a weak D match, TRBD1 (6 bases). The germline V and J ends were trimmed by 8 bases and 0 bases, with 14 bases remaining between them. This CDR3 contains 15 residues. Germline V gives CDR1 MNHEY, CDR2 SVGAGI. The CDR3 coding sequence is TGTGCCAGCCGTTCGGGGGGCCGTAGCAATCAGCCCCAGCATTTT. It is translated as CASRSGGRSNQPQHF.

The chain uses TRBV30 and TRBJ1-2, with D possibly matching TRBD1 (5 bases). The CDR3 spans 13 residues. Germline V CDR1 and CDR2: GTSNPN, SVGIG (reference sequence). V was clipped by 4 bases and J by 4 bases, with 13 bases between them. This CDR3 is CAWNERDFYGYTF. In nucleotides, the CDR3 is TGTGCCTGGAACGAAAGGGACTTCTATGGCTACACCTTC. Combining the CDR3 with reference TRBV30 and TRBJ1-2 gives the whole variable domain SQTIHQWPATLVQPVGSPLSLECTVEGTSNPNLYWYRQAAGRGLQLLFYSVGIGQISSEVPQNLSASRPQDRQFILSSKKLLLSDSGFYLCAWNERDFYGYTFGSGTRLTVV.

This chain links TRBV5-3 with TRBJ2-3; 9 nucleotides align to TRBD2. TRBV5-3 has ORF status, its function being uncertain. V lost 6 bases and J lost 4; bases outside the gene matches: 9. CDR3 length: 15 residues. The CDR3 is CARKAREGKADTQYF. CDR3 coding DNA: TGTGCCAGAAAGGCGCGGGAGGGCAAGGCAGATACGCAGTATTTT.

The table lists this clone with a count of one. The chain recombines TRBV14 with TRBJ1-4; D unclear. Germline lookup yields CDR1 SGHDN and CDR2 FVKESK. CDR3 length equals 15 residues. V was clipped by 1 base and J by 7 bases, with 13 bases between them. The CDR3 here is CASSQGRRLSEKLFF. The CDR3 DNA follows: TGTGCCAGCAGCCAAGGTCGTAGACTGAGTGAAAAACTGTTTTTT.

This clone has a count of ten or more. The chain carries TRBV13 and TRBJ1-5, with D possibly matching TRBD1 (5 bases). Per germline, CDR1 PRHDT and CDR2 FYEKMQ (reference sequence). The CDR3 has 18 residues. Trimming left V 0 bases short and J 1 base short, with 16 bases between. CDR3 region: CASSLGGARARSNQPQHF. CDR3 DNA sequence: TGTGCCAGCAGCTTAGGTGGGGCGCGCGCTAGAAGCAATCAGCCCCAGCATTTT.

This chain joins TRBV5-4 and TRBJ2-5; D gene unclear. Germline V gene data show CDR1 as SGHNT and CDR2 as YYREEE (reference sequence). The CDR3 contains 14 residues. Trimming removed 0 bases from V and 5 bases from J, with 11 bases in between. The CDR3 bases are TGTGCCAGCAGCTTGGAAGGCCTCAGGGAGACCCAGTACTTC. It encodes CASSLEGLRETQYF.

This chain links TRBV7-3 with TRBJ2-1; 8 bases are shared with TRBD1. The CDR3 is 13 residues long. V gave up 3 bases and J gave up 8 bases; unmatched junction bases: 3. Germline CDR1 and CDR2: SGHTA and FQGTGA. The CDR3 nucleotides are TGTGCCAGCAGCTTGACAGGGGACGATGAGCAGTTCTTC. Protein sequence: CASSLTGDDEQFF.

V gene TRBV28 combines with J gene TRBJ2-7, with 11 bases lining up with TRBD2. In germline, CDR1 is MDHEN, CDR2 SYDVKM. The CDR3 totals 18 residues. Trimming took 4 bases from V and 4 from J; bases not matched to a gene: 15. In nucleotides, the CDR3 is TGTGCCAGCAGTTCCGCTTACTCGATGCTAGCGGGAGGATACGAGCAGTACTTC. Residues: CASSSAYSMLAGGYEQYF.

J is TRBJ1-1 and V is TRBV5-4; no reliable D call. Trimming cost V 4 bases and J 8 bases, with 21 bases left between them. The CDR3 covers 15 residues. Germline V gene data show CDR1 as SGHNT and CDR2 as YYREEE (reference sequence). CDR3 nucleotides: TGTGCCAGCAGCCAAATCGGCCTGGAAGGGAGGGAAGCTTTCTTT. The encoded protein is CASSQIGLEGREAFF. Full variable domain (missing parts from reference TRBV5-4 and TRBJ1-1): ETGVTQSPTHLIKTRGQQVTLRCSSQSGHNTVSWYQQALGQGPQFIFQYYREEENGRGNFPPRFSGLQFPNYSSELNVNALELDDSALYLCASSQIGLEGREAFFGQGTRLTVV.

This clone was recorded only once. This chain connects TRBV7-9 to TRBJ2-6; 7 positions agree with TRBD1. The V gene end was trimmed by 7 bases and the J gene end by 0 bases; junction bases not matched to a gene: 6. Germline V CDR1 and CDR2: SEHNR, FQNEAQ (reference sequence). The CDR3 covers 16 residues. The CDR3 DNA follows: TGTGCCAGCACCCGGGACAGTCCCTCTGGGGCCAACGTCCTGACTTTC. It translates to CASTRDSPSGANVLTF.

The table lists this clone with a count of one. The CDR3 DNA follows: TGCAGCGCAAAAGCGGGAGGGCCTGGCGGGGAGCTGTTTTTT. This encodes CSAKAGGPGGELFF. The J gene is TRBJ2-2, the V gene TRBV29-1; 10 nucleotides line up with TRBD2. The CDR3 runs to 14 residues. The V gene end was trimmed by 7 bases and the J gene end by 7 bases; junction bases not matched to a gene: 9. In germline, CDR1 is SQVTM, CDR2 ANQGSEA.

The chain combines TRBV7-8 with TRBJ2-3; TRBD2 matches at 10 bases. The CDR3 spans 16 residues. The germline CDR1 and CDR2 sequences are SGHVS and FQNEAQ. With 1 base clipped from V and 0 bases from J, the junction kept 1 base outside the gene matches. The CDR3 DNA reads as TGTGCCAGCAGCTTAGATAGCGGGGGGAGCACAGATACGCAGTATTTT. Protein: CASSLDSGGSTDTQYF.

CDR3 sequence: CASSQVSGVPGNTIYF. The CDR3 DNA sequence: TGTGCCAGCAGCCAAGTATCGGGGGTCCCTGGAAACACCATATATTTT. The genes are TRBV3-1 (or the pseudogene TRBV3-2) and TRBJ1-3; TRBD1 might be the D (5 bases). From germline, CDR1 is LGHDT and CDR2 YNNKEL (reference sequence). V lost 1 base, J lost 2 bases, and 12 bases lay in between. The CDR3 extends over 16 amino acids.

The chain has TRBV7-2 and TRBJ2-1; D not resolved. V lost 5 bases, J lost 1 base, and 18 bases lay in between. The germline gives CDR1 SGHTA, CDR2 FQGNSA. CDR3 size: 17 residues. CDR3 DNA: TGTGCCAGCAGCCATAGCCCACCCAGCTCGTCCTACAATGAGCAGTTCTTC. Translation: CASSHSPPSSSYNEQFF.

The V and J genes are TRBV6-5 and TRBJ2-7; perhaps TRBD1 as D (5 bases). Per germline, CDR1 MNHEY and CDR2 SVGAGI. The V gene lost 6 bases and the J gene lost 2 bases, with 11 bases spanning the gap. The CDR3 sequence is 13 residues long. The CDR3 DNA sequence: TGTGCCAGCAGAAACAGGCCCCCCTACGAGCAGTACTTC. Amino acids: CASRNRPPYEQYF.

This clone was seen a few times. The genes are TRBV2 and TRBJ1-5; D possibly corresponds to TRBD1 (5 bases). The CDR3 sequence is 15 residues long. Germline V gene data show CDR1 as SNHLY and CDR2 as FYNNEI. V lost 6 bases to trimming and J lost 0 bases, with 12 bases between them. CDR3: CASSSGVNSNQPQHF. CDR3 bases: TGTGCCAGCAGCTCGGGGGTTAATAGCAATCAGCCCCAGCATTTT. The whole variable domain, filled in from reference TRBV2 and TRBJ1-5, reads EPEVTQTPSHQVTQMGQEVILRCVPISNHLYFYWYRQILGQKVEFLVSFYNNEISEKSEIFDDQFSVERPDGSNFTLKIRSTKLEDSAMYFCASSSGVNSNQPQHFGDGTRLSIL.

This clone appeared a single time. In the same sample, other DNA sequences code for this CDR3. J is TRBJ1-5 and V is TRBV6-5, with 9 bases matching TRBD1. Unmatched junction bases numbered 7, after V lost 6 bases and J lost 7 bases. This CDR3 has 14 residues. Germline V gene lookup returns CDR1 MNHEY and CDR2 SVGAGI. The CDR3 region is CASSYTGQGQPQHF. CDR3 bases: TGTGCCAGCAGCTATACGGGACAGGGCCAGCCCCAGCATTTT.

This sequence joins TRBV5-4 and TRBJ2-7; 10 nucleotides agree with TRBD2. The V and J ends lost 0 bases and 6 bases, in that order; junction bases with no gene match: 6. From germline, CDR1 is SGHNT and CDR2 YYREEE (reference sequence). The CDR3 length is 15 residues. Written as DNA, the CDR3 is TGTGCCAGCAGCTTGGCCCCTAGCGGGAGAGGCGAGCAGTACTTC. As protein: CASSLAPSGRGEQYF.

The chain has TRBV6-5 and TRBJ2-7, with 9 bases that match TRBD1. Per the germline V gene, CDR1 is MNHEY and CDR2 is SVGAGI. The ends lost 7 bases at V and 7 bases at J; junction bases unmatched: 14. The CDR3 has 15 amino acids. CDR3 sequence reads: CASTTTGTGKGEQYF. The CDR3 nucleotides are TGTGCCAGCACTACCACCGGGACAGGGAAGGGGGAGCAGTACTTC.

CDR3 region: CASSLQGSSYNEQFF. As DNA, the CDR3 is TGCGCCAGCAGCTTACAGGGGAGCTCCTACAATGAGCAGTTCTTC. The chain employs TRBV5-1 and TRBJ2-1; 7 nucleotides align to TRBD1. CDR1 SGHRS and CDR2 YFSETQ come from the germline V gene. V lost 2 bases and J lost 0; bases outside the gene matches: 2. The CDR3 has 15 amino acids.

The chain is built from TRBV30 and TRBJ1-4; D is unresolved. Germline CDR1 GTSNPN, CDR2 SVGIG (reference sequence). The V gene lost 4 bases and the J gene lost 2 bases, with 20 bases spanning the gap. This CDR3 has 17 amino acids. The DNA of the CDR3 is TGTGCCTGGACTGCGGGCCTGCCTGTCGCGACTAATGAAAAACTGTTTTTT. This sequence encodes CAWTAGLPVATNEKLFF.

This clone was observed once. The rearrangement links TRBV3-1 (or the pseudogene TRBV3-2) to TRBJ1-3; tentative D call: TRBD1 (6 bases). The germline gives CDR1 LGHDT, CDR2 YNNKEL (reference sequence). The CDR3 has 16 residues. Trimming stripped 4 bases from V and 4 bases from J, with 17 bases between. This CDR3 is CASSPRGGLSGNTIYF. CDR3 DNA: TGTGCCAGCAGCCCCCGGGGGGGGCTAAGCGGAAACACCATATATTTT.